This record covers a single T cell receptor (beta chain). No antigen is known for it. No clone much larger than this one lies a single base away; base qualities are absent. Taken from cysteine to phenylalanine, the CDR3 has 16 residues. The sequence is cut down to CDR3 DNA, 48 bases in frame from base 1. After removal of 3 bases from V and 1 base from J, the junction retains 5 bases not matched to a gene. As encoded in the germline V gene (reference sequence), CDR1 is SEHNR while CDR2 is FQNEAQ. The record originates from a study of T-cell memory formation after mild COVID-19 (TCRdb year 2021). With respect to the entire study: TCR sequence clusters from the two donors were found to be largely donor specific. In two donors, T-cell clones that expanded and contracted after mild COVID-19 were tracked by sequencing TCRalpha and TCRbeta repertoires over time. The cohort comprised two young, previously healthy adult volunteers, one female and one male.

Sequencing was carried out with an Illumina NovaSeq 6000. TCRalpha and TCRbeta cDNA libraries were constructed by 5'RACE with constant-segment primers, with sample barcodes and unique molecular identifiers being introduced. Trizol reagent was used to extract RNA from every sample. Library amplification was performed in two PCR steps, and a second sample barcode and Illumina TruSeq adapters were introduced in the second step. The libraries were sequenced on an Illumina NovaSeq using 2 x 150 bp paired-end reads. Turning to the authors' computational methods: Reads were demultiplexed and collapsed into UMI-guided consensus sequences with migec v1.2.7. With mixcr v2.1.11, UMI consensuses were aligned to TRA and TRB V and J templates and assembled into clonotypes. Clonotypes were classified as expanded or contracted when called significant by both edgeR and NoisET, with noise models trained on biological replicates. For edgeR calls, the thresholds were a false discovery rate-adjusted p below 0.01 and a log2 fold-change of 1. As an exploratory analysis of dynamics, max-normalized trajectories of the 1000 most abundant clonotypes were examined by PCA with hierarchical clustering. Each responding clone was given a CD4 or CD8 phenotype based on the CD4+ and CD8+ repertoires, which had been sequenced separately. TCRdb itself trimmed the public reads at Q25 with fastp, ran MiXCR and retained productive beta chains. Entries are consolidated by CDR3 protein sequence, retaining the most common genes and DNA. These V and J calls rely on TCRdb rather than the paper's analysis. This sample is represented by approximately 440,000 distinct CDR3 sequences; 15% to 20% of them were singletons. The ten largest clones represent around 9.2% of the sample.

Ficoll-Paque density gradient centrifugation was the method used to isolate PBMCs. Broad study findings and their caveats: The study covered only a couple of mild cases, and larger cohorts including severe cases with pre-infection samples were considered necessary. Contracting CD4+ clones appeared mostly in the CM and EM memory subsets, whereas CD8+ clones were enriched in EMRA. Clones that contracted from day 15 to 85 showed balanced CD4/CD8 phenotypes, whereas a second wave of clones that expanded from day 15 to 37 leaned towards CD4+. Some responding clones were detected in pre-infection memory, suggesting pre-existing cross-reactive memory T cells joined the SARS-CoV-2 response. SARS-CoV-2 specificity of the second-wave clones peaking on day 37 was not confirmed.

The sequence derives from an adult woman who had mild COVID-19 (a few samples of this study predate the infection). The sample titles of this study are shuffled in the database, so cell type and time point are left out; the donor was told from shared clones. Sequenced: PBMCs or a T cell subset sorted from them (not recorded which). The V gene is TRBV7-9 and the J gene is TRBJ2-5, with TRBD2 matching 10 junction bases. The nucleotide sequence reads TGTGCCAGCAGCTTGTATAGCGGGGGGCTCCAAGAGACCCAGTACTTC. Protein translation: CASSLYSGGLQETQYF.